Below are 29 T cell receptor beta chains sequenced from a single sample in a study of CD8 T cells in ankylosing spondylitis. MiXCR, run by TCRdb on the 5' RACE reads, gives a single entry per CDR3 protein. The sample lists around 770,000 distinct CDR3 sequences, 15% to 20% occurring once. No antigen has been identified for these receptors. General observations from the study: Apparently characteristic of ankylosing spondylitis blood was a TCR beta motif (eight highly homologous variants).

The sequenced sample was blood, either unsorted or a sorted T cell fraction (not recorded which). The receptor source for this set is a male donor with ankylosing spondylitis.

There are many counts of this clonotype. The rearrangement joins TRBV4-2 to TRBJ1-3; the D gene is possibly TRBD1 (6 bases). Germline V gives CDR1 LGHNA, CDR2 YNFKEQ. The CDR3 loop spans 14 amino acids. Trimming left V 2 bases short and J 1 base short, with 6 bases between. The DNA of the CDR3 is TGTGCCAGCAGCCAAACAGGGTCTGGAAACACCATATATTTT. Protein: CASSQTGSGNTIYF.

CDR3 in amino acids: CSAIYTQETQYF. CDR3 coding DNA: TGCAGTGCTATATATACCCAAGAGACCCAGTACTTC. The V and J genes are TRBV20-1 and TRBJ2-5, with no clear D. The CDR3 extends over 12 amino acids. The V gene lost 4 bases and the J gene lost 1 base, with 7 bases spanning the gap. Germline-derived CDR1 and CDR2 are DFQATT and SNEGSKA (reference sequence).

The chain has TRBV21-1 and TRBJ2-1; the listed D gene, TRBD2, was not tested against the DNA. TRBV21-1 is a recognized pseudogene. The CDR3 covers 19 residues. CDR3 loop: CASSKRNLPGGPFRNEQFF. The CDR3 nucleotides are TGTGCCAGCAGCAAACGGAACTTGCCGGGAGGGCCATTTCGCAATGAGCAGTTCTTC.

The CDR3 region has the DNA TGTGCCAGCAGCTTAGCTGGGGGTAGTGACTATGGCTACACCTTC. Protein sequence: CASSLAGGSDYGYTF. This chain links TRBV7-9 with TRBJ1-2; weak D call: TRBD1 (5 bases). CDR3 length: 15 residues. The V gene lost 0 bases and the J gene lost 3 bases, with 11 bases spanning the gap. Germline V lookup: CDR1 SEHNR, CDR2 FQNEAQ (reference sequence). Full variable domain (rest looked up from reference TRBV7-9 and TRBJ1-2): DTGVSQNPRHKITKRGQNVTFRCDPISEHNRLYWYRQTLGQGPEFLTYFQNEAQLEKSRLLSDRFSAERPKGSFSTLEIQRTEQGDSAMYLCASSLAGGSDYGYTFGSGTRLTVV.

The chain employs TRBV28 and TRBJ2-3, with TRBD2 as a possible D gene (6 bases). In germline, CDR1 is MDHEN, CDR2 SYDVKM. The CDR3 covers 19 residues. Between the trimmed V and J ends, which lost 3 bases and 0 bases, there was a span of 22 bases. In DNA form, the CDR3 reads TGTGCCAGCAGTTTGGAAGCGAGTCGTAGCGGACCTAGCACAGATACGCAGTATTTT. It codes for CASSLEASRSGPSTDTQYF.

This clonotype was picked up a small number of times. The chain recombines TRBV12-3 or TRBV12-4 with TRBJ1-4, with no clear D. V lost 3 bases, J lost 3 bases, and 8 bases lay in between. The CDR3 runs 14 residues. This CDR3 reads CASSFWSANEKLFF. The CDR3 DNA reads TGTGCCAGCAGTTTTTGGTCGGCTAATGAAAAACTGTTTTTT.

There are a few counts of this clonotype. This chain uses TRBV12-3 or TRBV12-4 with TRBJ2-1; D is unresolved. The CDR3 consists of 16 residues. V dropped 1 base and J dropped 2 bases, with 12 bases sitting between them. The CDR3 sequence is CASSLGGATAYNEQFF. CDR3 in DNA: TGTGCCAGCAGTTTAGGGGGTGCTACTGCCTACAATGAGCAGTTCTTC.

This clonotype was observed once. The chain uses TRBV6-2 or TRBV6-3 and TRBJ2-7, with TRBD2 matching 7 bases. The CDR3 is 17 residues long. The J segment lost 3 bases and the V segment lost 8 bases, leaving 19 bases of the junction unmatched. Germline CDR1 is MNHEY and CDR2 is SVGEGT. The CDR3 coding sequence is TGTGCCAGCGGCCCCTACCTGCGGGAGCCTGCCCTCTACGAGCAGTACTTC. Translated, it gives CASGPYLREPALYEQYF.

This clonotype was recorded many times. The rearrangement links TRBV7-9 to TRBJ2-7, with TRBD1 identical over 10 bases. V was pared by 5 bases and J by 5 bases, with 12 bases of the junction left unmatched. This CDR3 is built from 16 residues. From germline, CDR1 is SEHNR and CDR2 FQNEAQ (reference sequence). CDR3 residues: CASSPPSGTGVNEQYF. The CDR3 nucleotides read TGTGCCAGCAGCCCCCCGTCGGGGACAGGGGTCAACGAGCAGTACTTC.

This chain connects TRBV12-5 to TRBJ2-7; D not resolved. Germline V gives CDR1 LGHNT, CDR2 FRNRAP. Trimming removed 3 bases from V and 6 bases from J, with 12 bases in between. The CDR3 has 13 residues. CDR3 sequence reads: CASGLSGKAEQYF. CDR3 in DNA: TGTGCTAGTGGTTTATCTGGGAAGGCCGAGCAGTACTTC.

The chain employs TRBV6-4 and TRBJ1-5; TRBD1 is a possible D gene (6 bases). The CDR3 contains 13 residues. Germline V gene data show CDR1 as MRHNA and CDR2 as SNTAGT. Trimming pared 3 bases from V and 7 bases from J, leaving 10 bases between. In DNA form, the CDR3 reads TGTGCCAGCAGTGAACAGGGTAAACAGCCCCAGCATTTT. It specifies CASSEQGKQPQHF.

In this sample, this clonotype turned up a few times. CDR3 in DNA: TGTGCCAGCAGCTTCGGGCGGGGGTCACCCCTCCACTTT. Translated: CASSFGRGSPLHF. V and J are TRBV7-9 and TRBJ1-6, with D maybe TRBD1 (5 bases). Germline V gene data show CDR1 as SEHNR and CDR2 as FQNEAQ (reference sequence). The CDR3 length is 13 residues. V was clipped by 3 bases and J by 10 bases, with 10 bases between them.

The rearrangement joins TRBV28 to TRBJ2-1; D gene uncertain. CDR1 is MDHEN, CDR2 SYDVKM, per germline. The CDR3 runs 15 residues. Trimming removed 4 bases from V and 3 bases from J, with 13 bases in between. CDR3 nucleotide sequence: TGTGCCAGCAGTTCTGCTAGGGCTGGCTACAATGAGCAGTTCTTC. Its translation: CASSSARAGYNEQFF.

This clonotype was recorded a few times. This chain uses TRBV3-1 with TRBJ1-1; TRBD1 might be the D (5 bases). Deletions cut 2 bases from V and 4 bases from J, with 14 bases between. This CDR3 has 15 amino acids. Germline CDR1 is LGHDT and CDR2 is YNNKEL (reference sequence). This chain's CDR3 is CASSQRPGVVTEAFF. The DNA of the CDR3 is TGTGCCAGCAGCCAACGCCCGGGGGTGGTCACTGAAGCTTTCTTT.

The chain combines TRBV7-9 with TRBJ2-1; TRBD2 matches 7 bases. Germline CDR1 SEHNR, CDR2 FQNEAQ (reference sequence). V dropped 5 bases and J dropped 6; count of bases not matched to a gene: 10. CDR3 length equals 15 residues. The CDR3 spells CASSPGSGEGNEQFF. CDR3 sequence (DNA): TGTGCCAGCAGCCCAGGTTCGGGGGAGGGCAATGAGCAGTTCTTC. Supplemented by reference TRBV7-9 and TRBJ2-1, the full variable domain reads DTGVSQNPRHKITKRGQNVTFRCDPISEHNRLYWYRQTLGQGPEFLTYFQNEAQLEKSRLLSDRFSAERPKGSFSTLEIQRTEQGDSAMYLCASSPGSGEGNEQFFGPGTRLTVL.

This clonotype was observed a handful of times. This chain links TRBV27 with TRBJ1-1; the match to TRBD1 covers 7 bases. Per the germline V gene, CDR1 is MNHEY and CDR2 is SMNVEV (reference sequence). This CDR3 contains 16 residues. The trim removed 0 bases at V and 4 bases at J, leaving 8 bases unmatched. The CDR3 bases are TGTGCCAGCAGTTTATCGACGACAGGGATGTTCACTGAAGCTTTCTTT. Translation gives CASSLSTTGMFTEAFF.

The CDR3 is CASSRRDAYEQYF. The CDR3, as DNA: TGTGCCAGCTCACGCCGGGACGCCTACGAGCAGTACTTC. The chain combines TRBV18 with TRBJ2-7, with D perhaps given as TRBD1 or TRBD2 (5 bases each). The CDR3 length is 13 residues. Germline values: CDR1 KGHSH, CDR2 LQKENI. V lost 4 bases and J 2 bases, leaving 9 bases between the germline ends.

The chain uses TRBV12-5 and TRBJ2-1, with 8 positions matching TRBD2. The CDR3 is 17 amino acids. The V segment lost 5 bases and the J segment 2 bases; nucleotides outside the gene matches: 11. Germline V lookup: CDR1 LGHNT, CDR2 FRNRAP. The CDR3 region is CASGPSLTSGTYNEQFF. The CDR3 DNA follows: TGTGCTAGTGGTCCGTCACTCACTAGCGGAACCTACAATGAGCAGTTCTTC. Drawing the rest from reference TRBV12-5 and TRBJ2-1, the complete variable domain is DARVTQTPRHKVTEMGQEVTMRCQPILGHNTVFWYRQTMMQGLELLAYFRNRAPLDDSGMPKDRFSAEMPDATLATLKIQPSEPRDSAVYFCASGPSLTSGTYNEQFFGPGTRLTVL.

This chain uses TRBV28 with TRBJ2-3; 11 nucleotides agree with TRBD2. The CDR3 sequence is 15 residues long. J gave up 13 bases and V 2 bases, and 11 bases lay outside the gene matches. Germline CDR1 MDHEN, CDR2 SYDVKM. Here the CDR3 reads CASSLLAGGKILEYF. DNA of the CDR3: TGTGCCAGCAGTTTACTAGCGGGAGGAAAAATTCTAGAGTATTTT.

This clonotype was seen ten or more times. The rearrangement uses TRBV6-1 and TRBJ2-3; 12 bases agree with TRBD2. Germline-derived CDR1 and CDR2 are MNHNS and SASEGT. V lost 3 bases, J lost 4 bases, and 5 bases stayed unmatched. This CDR3 has 16 amino acids. CDR3 DNA sequence: TGTGCCAGCAGTGAGACTAGCGGGAGAGGAGCAGATACGCAGTATTTT. This encodes CASSETSGRGADTQYF.

This clonotype was seen a few times. This chain uses TRBV29-1 with TRBJ2-3; 7 positions agree with TRBD1. The CDR3 contains 14 residues. The V and J ends lost 7 bases and 5 bases, in that order; junction bases with no gene match: 12. Germline lookup yields CDR1 SQVTM and CDR2 ANQGSEA. CDR3: CSAVQGSGVDTQYF. The CDR3, as DNA: TGCAGCGCTGTACAGGGGAGCGGCGTAGATACGCAGTATTTT.

The J gene is TRBJ1-2, the V gene TRBV20-1; no reliable D call. The germline V gene has CDR1 DFQATT and CDR2 SNEGSKA (reference sequence). The CDR3 is 14 amino acids. V was clipped by 0 bases and J by 8 bases, with 16 bases between them. The DNA of the CDR3 is TGCAGTGCTAGAGATAGTAGCCGGCATCGCGGCTACACCTTC. Its translation is CSARDSSRHRGYTF.

The rearrangement uses TRBV12-3 or TRBV12-4 and TRBJ2-7; D gene unclear. Trimming removed 5 bases from V and 7 bases from J, with 15 bases in between. CDR3 length equals 13 residues. The CDR3 bases are TGTGCCAGCAGTGAGGCCTTCCACCAAGAGCAGTACTTC. Protein product: CASSEAFHQEQYF.

The rearrangement links TRBV5-1 to TRBJ2-4; tentatively, D is TRBD2 (6 bases). Trimming took 2 bases from V and 3 from J, leaving 9 bases between them. This CDR3 has 14 amino acids. Looked up from germline, CDR1 is SGHRS and CDR2 is YFSETQ. The DNA for the CDR3 is TGCGCCAGCAGCTTAGAGGGAGGCAAAAACATTCAGTACTTC. Its protein product is CASSLEGGKNIQYF.

This clonotype was observed a few times. CDR3 DNA sequence: TGTGCCAGCAGCCGGGGCTCGGGAGAGACCCAGTACTTC. Amino acid sequence: CASSRGSGETQYF. V usage is TRBV12-3 or TRBV12-4 and J usage is TRBJ2-5; D is possibly TRBD1 or TRBD2 (5 bases each). The CDR3 has 13 residues. V lost 6 bases, J lost 4 bases, and 12 bases lay in between.

This clonotype turned up a few times. The V call is TRBV12-3 or TRBV12-4, the J call TRBJ2-2; the D gene is possibly TRBD1 (7 bases). The CDR3 runs 16 residues. Trimming removed 4 bases from V and 1 base from J, with 13 bases in between. The CDR3 DNA reads TGTGCCAGCAGTTCATACAGGGGAGGGAACACCGGGGAGCTGTTTTTT. This gives the protein CASSSYRGGNTGELFF.

V and J are TRBV27 and TRBJ2-3, with D tentatively TRBD2 (6 bases). V was shortened by 5 bases and J by 3 bases, with 12 bases between the two germline ends. CDR1 MNHEY and CDR2 SMNVEV come from the germline V gene (reference sequence). The CDR3 loop spans 14 amino acids. The CDR3 DNA is TGTGCCAGCAGTAGCGGGCTTACGACAGATACGCAGTATTTT. It translates to CASSSGLTTDTQYF.

This clonotype turned up a few times. The chain carries TRBV7-2 and TRBJ2-1, with D possibly TRBD2 on 5 matching bases. The germline V gene encodes CDR1 SGHTA and CDR2 FQGNSA. V shed 5 bases and J shed 8 bases, with 19 bases lying between them. CDR3 size: 15 residues. CDR3 in DNA: TGTGCCAGCAGCGAGGAAGGGCTAGCCTTCCATGAGCAGTTCTTC. As protein: CASSEEGLAFHEQFF.

The J gene is TRBJ1-5, the V gene TRBV15; D gene ambiguous. Trimming removed 1 base from V and 14 bases from J, with 9 bases in between. The CDR3 has 11 amino acids. From germline, CDR1 is LNHNV and CDR2 YYDKDF (reference sequence). Written as DNA, the CDR3 is TGTGCCACCAGCAGAGGGGGAAGGGAGCATTTT. Protein: CATSRGGREHF.